A selection of T cell receptor beta chains follows, all from one sample in a study of control samples from healthy donors and cancer patients. This table comes from immunoSEQ multiplex PCR, and its TCRdb copy is limited to in-frame clones, with some not included. The data contain about 14,000 clones, 75% to 85% of them singletons. The sequenced material came from formalin-fixed, paraffin-embedded tissue. The receptor set was obtained from a male donor with melanoma. Both conserved end residues are part of each CDR3. A D gene is named only where the DNA matches it firmly. Size is omitted from some rows. Given values are once, few, many or a class for expanded clones.

d_call: TRBD2
clone_size: -
v_call: TRBV7-6
j_call: TRBJ2-3
cdr3_aa: CASSGGGSGTDTQYF
cdr3_nt: TGTGCCAGCAGCGGGGGGGGTTCGGGCACAGATACGCAGTATTTT

d_call: -
clone_size: few
v_call: TRBV4-1
j_call: TRBJ2-7
cdr3_aa: CASSQGYGYEQYF
cdr3_nt: TGCGCCAGCAGCCAAGGGTACGGCTACGAGCAGTACTTC

d_call: -
clone_size: -
v_call: TRBV7-9
j_call: TRBJ2-2
cdr3_aa: CASSPHELANTGELFF
cdr3_nt: TGTGCCAGCAGCCCCCACGAGCTAGCGAACACCGGGGAGCTGTTTTTT

d_call: -
clone_size: -
v_call: TRBV27
j_call: TRBJ1-1
cdr3_aa: CATAKRSGGWNTEAFF
cdr3_nt: TGTGCCACCGCCAAGAGGTCGGGGGGATGGAACACTGAAGCTTTCTTT

d_call: -
clone_size: -
v_call: TRBV19
j_call: TRBJ2-5
cdr3_aa: CASNIADRTSHRTQYF
cdr3_nt: TGTGCCAGTAATATAGCCGACAGAACCTCCCACAGGACCCAGTACTTC

d_call: -
clone_size: -
v_call: TRBV23-1
j_call: TRBJ1-3
cdr3_aa: CTSSQSGQTGNTIYF
cdr3_nt: TGCACCAGCAGTCAATCGGGTCAGACAGGAAACACCATATATTTT

d_call: TRBD2
clone_size: once
v_call: TRBV11-2
j_call: TRBJ2-5
cdr3_aa: CASSSGLAGSQETRYF
cdr3_nt: TGTGCCAGCAGCTCAGGACTAGCGGGGTCCCAAGAGACCCGGTACTTC

d_call: -
clone_size: -
v_call: TRBV4-3
j_call: TRBJ2-6
cdr3_aa: CASSQDMKVGANVLTF
cdr3_nt: TGCGCCAGCAGCCAAGATATGAAAGTTGGGGCCAACGTCCTGACTTTC

d_call: TRBD1
clone_size: -
v_call: TRBV11-2
j_call: TRBJ1-2
cdr3_aa: CASSLGRQGGYTF
cdr3_nt: TGTGCCAGCAGCTTAGGGCGACAGGGAGGCTACACCTTC

d_call: TRBD1
clone_size: -
v_call: TRBV6-6
j_call: TRBJ1-5
cdr3_aa: CASRSERGPGQPQHF
cdr3_nt: TGTGCCAGCAGAAGTGAAAGGGGGCCTGGGCAGCCCCAGCATTTT

d_call: -
clone_size: medium-sized
v_call: TRBV7-7
j_call: TRBJ2-5
cdr3_aa: CASSLEGVRQETQYF
cdr3_nt: TGTGCCAGCAGCTTAGAAGGGGTGCGCCAAGAGACCCAGTACTTC

d_call: -
clone_size: -
v_call: TRBV7-9
j_call: TRBJ2-3
cdr3_aa: CASSSLTDTQYF
cdr3_nt: TGTGCCAGCAGCTCCTTAACGGATACGCAGTATTTT

d_call: TRBD1
clone_size: -
v_call: TRBV19
j_call: TRBJ2-7
cdr3_aa: CASSIYGTGGNEQYF
cdr3_nt: TGTGCCAGTAGTATATATGGGACAGGGGGCAACGAGCAGTACTTC

d_call: -
clone_size: few
v_call: TRBV12-3/TRBV12-4
j_call: TRBJ2-5
cdr3_aa: CASGRGQETQYF
cdr3_nt: TGTGCCAGCGGCCGGGGGCAAGAGACCCAGTACTTC

d_call: -
clone_size: -
v_call: TRBV14
j_call: TRBJ1-2
cdr3_aa: CASSQDRDYGYTF
cdr3_nt: TGTGCCAGCAGCCAAGACAGGGACTATGGCTACACCTTC

d_call: TRBD1
clone_size: -
v_call: TRBV5-6
j_call: TRBJ2-7
cdr3_aa: CASAQGDRVSYEQYF
cdr3_nt: TGTGCCAGCGCCCAGGGGGACAGAGTTTCCTACGAGCAGTACTTC

d_call: -
clone_size: few
v_call: TRBV7-8
j_call: TRBJ1-2
cdr3_aa: CASSSGGGLRGYTF
cdr3_nt: TGTGCCAGCAGCTCAGGAGGGGGGCTCCGTGGCTACACCTTC

d_call: -
clone_size: -
v_call: TRBV25-1
j_call: TRBJ2-2
cdr3_aa: CASSVLSSGELFF
cdr3_nt: TGTGCCAGCAGTGTATTAAGCTCCGGGGAGCTGTTTTTT

d_call: -
clone_size: -
v_call: TRBV12-3/TRBV12-4
j_call: TRBJ1-2
cdr3_aa: CASSLPSGYGYTF
cdr3_nt: TGTGCCAGCAGTTTACCTTCCGGGTATGGCTACACCTTC

d_call: TRBD1
clone_size: -
v_call: TRBV19
j_call: TRBJ2-5
cdr3_aa: CASSLGQLGTQYF
cdr3_nt: TGTGCCAGTAGTCTGGGACAGCTGGGGACCCAGTACTTC

d_call: -
clone_size: -
v_call: TRBV7-8
j_call: TRBJ1-5
cdr3_aa: CASSSKGDQPQHF
cdr3_nt: TGTGCCAGCAGTTCCAAAGGGGATCAGCCCCAGCATTTT

d_call: TRBD1
clone_size: -
v_call: TRBV9
j_call: TRBJ1-6
cdr3_aa: CASSITGDGSPLHF
cdr3_nt: TGTGCCAGCAGTATAACAGGGGACGGGTCACCCCTCCACTTT

d_call: TRBD2
clone_size: few
v_call: TRBV6-4
j_call: TRBJ2-1
cdr3_aa: CASSVNLAGGISYNEQFF
cdr3_nt: TGTGCCAGCAGTGTGAATCTAGCGGGGGGGATCTCCTACAATGAGCAGTTCTTC

d_call: TRBD1
clone_size: -
v_call: TRBV5-5
j_call: TRBJ1-2
cdr3_aa: CASSLLDRGGNYGYTF
cdr3_nt: TGTGCCAGCAGCCTATTAGACAGGGGAGGCAACTATGGCTACACCTTC

d_call: TRBD1
clone_size: -
v_call: TRBV7-9
j_call: TRBJ2-2
cdr3_aa: CASSAQGQLDTGELFF
cdr3_nt: TGTGCCAGCAGCGCGCAGGGACAGTTAGACACCGGGGAGCTGTTTTTT

d_call: -
clone_size: -
v_call: TRBV28
j_call: TRBJ1-1
cdr3_aa: CASSLRGRMNTEAFF
cdr3_nt: TGTGCCAGCAGTTTGAGGGGCCGAATGAACACTGAAGCTTTCTTT

d_call: TRBD2
clone_size: -
v_call: TRBV23-1
j_call: TRBJ2-2
cdr3_aa: CASSHPGLAGADSNTGELFF
cdr3_nt: TGCGCCAGCAGTCATCCGGGACTAGCGGGGGCTGATTCGAACACCGGGGAGCTGTTTTTT

d_call: -
clone_size: -
v_call: TRBV10-3
j_call: TRBJ2-7
cdr3_aa: CAIRGNSYEQYF
cdr3_nt: TGTGCCATCAGGGGGAACTCCTACGAGCAGTACTTC

d_call: -
clone_size: -
v_call: TRBV5-4
j_call: TRBJ1-4
cdr3_aa: CASSFGKGNEKLFF
cdr3_nt: TGTGCCAGCAGCTTTGGGAAGGGTAATGAAAAACTGTTTTTT

d_call: -
clone_size: -
v_call: TRBV3-1/TRBV3-2
j_call: TRBJ2-7
cdr3_aa: CASSPTIRHENEQYF
cdr3_nt: TGTGCCAGCAGCCCGACAATTAGACATGAGAACGAGCAGTACTTC

d_call: -
clone_size: once
v_call: TRBV11-2
j_call: TRBJ2-7
cdr3_aa: CASSSTRQVPNEQYF
cdr3_nt: TGTGCCAGCAGCTCGACCCGACAGGTCCCCAACGAGCAGTACTTC

d_call: -
clone_size: -
v_call: TRBV7-2
j_call: TRBJ1-1
cdr3_aa: CASSLAGGNTEAFF
cdr3_nt: TGTGCCAGCAGCTTAGCCGGTGGGAACACTGAAGCTTTCTTT

d_call: TRBD1
clone_size: few
v_call: TRBV27
j_call: TRBJ2-1
cdr3_aa: CASSLPSGTGGSNEQFF
cdr3_nt: TGTGCCAGCAGTTTACCCTCCGGGACAGGGGGCTCCAATGAGCAGTTCTTC

d_call: -
clone_size: -
v_call: TRBV4-2
j_call: TRBJ1-2
cdr3_aa: CASSQGTTAYGYTF
cdr3_nt: TGTGCCAGCAGCCAAGGGACGACAGCCTATGGCTACACCTTC

d_call: -
clone_size: medium-sized
v_call: TRBV11-3
j_call: TRBJ2-2
cdr3_aa: CASSLGGGTGELFF
cdr3_nt: TGTGCCAGCAGCTTAGGCGGAGGAACCGGGGAGCTGTTTTTT

d_call: -
clone_size: medium-sized
v_call: TRBV9
j_call: TRBJ1-6
cdr3_aa: CASSVIPGFSPLHF
cdr3_nt: TGTGCCAGCAGCGTTATCCCAGGGTTTTCACCCCTCCACTTT

d_call: TRBD1
clone_size: few
v_call: TRBV4-1
j_call: TRBJ2-7
cdr3_aa: CASSPRDRSSYEQYF
cdr3_nt: TGCGCCAGCAGCCCTCGGGACAGGAGCTCCTACGAGCAGTACTTC

d_call: -
clone_size: -
v_call: TRBV2
j_call: TRBJ1-2
cdr3_aa: CASPGSRGYTF
cdr3_nt: TGTGCCAGCCCCGGGAGTCGCGGCTACACCTTC

d_call: -
clone_size: once
v_call: TRBV12-3/TRBV12-4
j_call: TRBJ2-5
cdr3_aa: CASSLSRETQYF
cdr3_nt: TGTGCCAGCAGTTTATCGAGGGAGACCCAGTACTTC

d_call: -
clone_size: -
v_call: TRBV7-3
j_call: TRBJ1-1
cdr3_aa: CASSSGQFGTEAFF
cdr3_nt: TGTGCCAGCAGCTCCGGACAGTTCGGCACTGAAGCTTTCTTT

d_call: TRBD1
clone_size: -
v_call: TRBV5-4
j_call: TRBJ2-7
cdr3_aa: CASRMTGAPAYEQYF
cdr3_nt: TGTGCCAGCAGAATGACAGGGGCTCCGGCCTACGAGCAGTACTTC

d_call: -
clone_size: few
v_call: TRBV25-1
j_call: TRBJ2-7
cdr3_aa: CASSPTARYEQYF
cdr3_nt: TGTGCCAGCAGCCCGACAGCCCGTTACGAGCAGTACTTC